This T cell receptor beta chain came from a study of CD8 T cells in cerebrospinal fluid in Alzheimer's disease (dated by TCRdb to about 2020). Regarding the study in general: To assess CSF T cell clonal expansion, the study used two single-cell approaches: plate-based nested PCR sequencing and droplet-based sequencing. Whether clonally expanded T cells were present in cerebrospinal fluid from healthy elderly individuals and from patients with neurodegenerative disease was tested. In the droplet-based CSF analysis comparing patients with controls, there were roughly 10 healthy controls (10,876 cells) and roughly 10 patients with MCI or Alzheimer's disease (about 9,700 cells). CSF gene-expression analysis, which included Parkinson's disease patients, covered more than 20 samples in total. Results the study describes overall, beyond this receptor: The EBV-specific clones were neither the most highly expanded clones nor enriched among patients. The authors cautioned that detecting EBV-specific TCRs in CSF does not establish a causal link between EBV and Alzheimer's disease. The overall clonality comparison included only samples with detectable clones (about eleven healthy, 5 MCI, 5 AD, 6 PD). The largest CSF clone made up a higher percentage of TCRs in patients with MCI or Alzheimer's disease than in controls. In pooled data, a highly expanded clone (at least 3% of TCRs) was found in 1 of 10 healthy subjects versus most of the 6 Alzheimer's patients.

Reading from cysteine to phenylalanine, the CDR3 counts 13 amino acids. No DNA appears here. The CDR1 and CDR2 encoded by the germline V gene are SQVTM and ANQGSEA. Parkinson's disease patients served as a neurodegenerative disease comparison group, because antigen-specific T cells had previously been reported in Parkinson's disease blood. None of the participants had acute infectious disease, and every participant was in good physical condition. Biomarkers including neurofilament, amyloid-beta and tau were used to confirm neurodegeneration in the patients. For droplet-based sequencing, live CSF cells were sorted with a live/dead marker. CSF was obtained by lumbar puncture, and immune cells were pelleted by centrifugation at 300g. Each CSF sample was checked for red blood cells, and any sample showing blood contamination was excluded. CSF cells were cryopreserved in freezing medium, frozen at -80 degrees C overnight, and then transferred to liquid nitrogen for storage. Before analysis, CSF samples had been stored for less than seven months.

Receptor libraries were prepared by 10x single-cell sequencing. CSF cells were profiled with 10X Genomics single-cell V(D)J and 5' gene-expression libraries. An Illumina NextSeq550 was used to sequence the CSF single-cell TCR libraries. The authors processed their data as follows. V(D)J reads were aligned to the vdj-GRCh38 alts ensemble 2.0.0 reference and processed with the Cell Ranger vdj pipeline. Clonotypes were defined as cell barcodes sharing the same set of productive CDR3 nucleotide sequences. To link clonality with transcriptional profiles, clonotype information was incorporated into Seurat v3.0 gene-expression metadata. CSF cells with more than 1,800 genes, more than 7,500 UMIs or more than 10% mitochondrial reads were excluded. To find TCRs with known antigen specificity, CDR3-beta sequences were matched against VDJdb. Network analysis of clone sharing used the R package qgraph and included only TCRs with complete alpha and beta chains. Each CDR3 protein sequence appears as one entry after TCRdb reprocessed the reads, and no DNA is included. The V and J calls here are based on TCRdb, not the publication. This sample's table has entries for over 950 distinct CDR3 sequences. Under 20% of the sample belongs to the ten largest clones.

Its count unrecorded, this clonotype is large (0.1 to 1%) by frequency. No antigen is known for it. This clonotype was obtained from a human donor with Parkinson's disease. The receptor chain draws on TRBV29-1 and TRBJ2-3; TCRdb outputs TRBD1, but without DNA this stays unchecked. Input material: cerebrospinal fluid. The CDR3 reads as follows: CSAGTGGVDTQYF.